The 4 T cell receptor beta chains below all came from one sample that was sequenced in a study of blood T cell repertoires in COVID-19. This table comes from immunoSEQ multiplex PCR, and its TCRdb copy is limited to in-frame clones, with some not included. Seen here are some 120,000 clones, approximately 87% observed once, and the top ten hold under 3%. Sequenced sample: peripheral blood. These receptors all come from a man in his thirties or forties with acute or convalescent COVID-19.

The chain recombines TRBV5-8 with TRBJ1-2; 8 bases are shared with TRBD1. The germline V gene encodes CDR1 SGHTS and CDR2 YDEGEE. The V and J ends lost 1 base and 6 bases, in that order; junction bases with no gene match: 8. CDR3 length: 15 amino acids. This CDR3 is CASSLFPGGGNGYTF. The CDR3 coding sequence is TGTGCCAGCAGCTTGTTTCCAGGGGGCGGAAATGGCTACACCTTC.

CDR3 residues: CASSTQGLHTDTQYF. CDR3 nucleotide sequence: TGTGCCAGTAGTACTCAGGGCTTACACACAGATACGCAGTATTTT. The rearrangement joins TRBV19 to TRBJ2-3; maybe TRBD1 (5 bases). The CDR3 runs 15 residues. V lost 4 bases and J 2 bases, leaving 13 bases between the germline ends. Germline lookup yields CDR1 LNHDA and CDR2 SQIVND (reference sequence).

This chain uses TRBV3-1 (or the pseudogene TRBV3-2) with TRBJ1-2, with D possibly matching TRBD1 (6 bases). CDR1 is LGHDT, CDR2 YNNKEL, per germline (reference sequence). The CDR3 spans 14 residues. Trimming stripped 1 base from V and 5 bases from J, with 11 bases between. This CDR3 reads CASSQATGRYGYTF. The CDR3 DNA follows: TGTGCCAGCAGCCAAGCTACAGGGCGGTATGGCTACACCTTC.

The count of this clone is one. The chain employs TRBV7-9 and TRBJ2-7; weak D call: TRBD1 (5 bases). The CDR3 length is 14 residues. V shed 5 bases and J shed 5 bases, with 16 bases lying between them. Per germline, CDR1 SEHNR and CDR2 FQNEAQ (reference sequence). CDR3 DNA: TGTGCCAGCAGCCCCCGAGGCCAGGGCCACGAGCAGTACGTC. As protein: CASSPRGQGHEQYV.